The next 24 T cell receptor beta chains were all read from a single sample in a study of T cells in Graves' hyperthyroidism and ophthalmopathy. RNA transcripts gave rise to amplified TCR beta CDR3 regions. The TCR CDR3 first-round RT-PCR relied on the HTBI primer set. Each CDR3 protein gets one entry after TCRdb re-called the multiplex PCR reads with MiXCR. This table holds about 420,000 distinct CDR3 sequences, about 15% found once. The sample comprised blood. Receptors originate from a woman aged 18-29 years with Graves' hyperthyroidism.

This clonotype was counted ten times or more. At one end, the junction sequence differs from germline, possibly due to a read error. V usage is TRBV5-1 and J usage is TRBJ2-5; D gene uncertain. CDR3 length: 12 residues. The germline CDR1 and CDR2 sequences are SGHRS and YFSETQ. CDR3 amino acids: CASSLGQETQYF. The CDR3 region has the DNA TGTGCCAGCAGCTTAGGTCAAGAGACCCAGTACTTC.

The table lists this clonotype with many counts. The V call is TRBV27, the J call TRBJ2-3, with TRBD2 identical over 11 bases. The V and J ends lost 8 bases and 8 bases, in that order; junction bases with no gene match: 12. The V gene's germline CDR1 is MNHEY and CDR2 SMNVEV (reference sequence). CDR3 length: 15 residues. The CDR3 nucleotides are TGTGCCAGCGCCGGTAGCGGGGGGGGAGAGGGTACGCAGTATTTT. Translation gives CASAGSGGGEGTQYF.

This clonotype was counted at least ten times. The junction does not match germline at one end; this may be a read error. CDR3 DNA sequence: TGCGCCAGCAGCTTGAGCGGCTACGAGCAGTACTTC. It yields the protein CASSLSGYEQYF. The chain carries TRBV3-1 and TRBJ2-7, with D tentatively TRBD2 (5 bases). The CDR3 totals 12 residues. The germline V gene has CDR1 LGHDT and CDR2 YNNKEL (reference sequence).

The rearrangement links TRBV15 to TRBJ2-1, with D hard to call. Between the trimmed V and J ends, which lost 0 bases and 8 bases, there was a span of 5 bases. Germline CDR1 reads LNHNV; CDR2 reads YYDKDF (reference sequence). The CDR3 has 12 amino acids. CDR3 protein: CATSRDNYEQFF. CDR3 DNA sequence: TGTGCCACCAGCAGAGATAATTATGAGCAGTTCTTC.

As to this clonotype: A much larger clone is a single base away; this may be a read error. The CDR3, as DNA: TGCGCCAGCAGCTTGGCCTGTGGGAGGGACACTGAAGCTTTCTTT. The encoded protein is CASSLACGRDTEAFF. V gene TRBV5-1 combines with J gene TRBJ1-1; D ambiguous. Germline CDR1 is SGHRS and CDR2 is YFSETQ. Trimming pared 0 bases from V and 3 bases from J, leaving 12 bases between. This CDR3 spans 15 amino acids.

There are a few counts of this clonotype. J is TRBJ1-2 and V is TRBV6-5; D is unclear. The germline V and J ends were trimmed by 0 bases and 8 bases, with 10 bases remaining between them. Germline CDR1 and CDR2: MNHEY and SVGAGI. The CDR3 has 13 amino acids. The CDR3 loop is CASSYSRAGGYTF. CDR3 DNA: TGTGCCAGCAGTTACTCTCGGGCGGGAGGCTACACCTTC.

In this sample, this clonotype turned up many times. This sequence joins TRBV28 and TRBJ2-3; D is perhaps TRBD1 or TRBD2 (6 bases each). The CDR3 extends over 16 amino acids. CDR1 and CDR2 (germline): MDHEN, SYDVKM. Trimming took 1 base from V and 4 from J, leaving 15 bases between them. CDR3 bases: TGTGCCAGCAGTTTATTGGGAACGGGGGCCCCAGATACGCAGTATTTT. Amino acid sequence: CASSLLGTGAPDTQYF. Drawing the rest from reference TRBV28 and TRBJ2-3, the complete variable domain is DVKVTQSSRYLVKRTGEKVFLECVQDMDHENMFWYRQDPGLGLRLIYFSYDVKMKEKGDIPEGYSVSREKKERFSLILESASTNQTSMYLCASSLLGTGAPDTQYFGPGTRLTVL.

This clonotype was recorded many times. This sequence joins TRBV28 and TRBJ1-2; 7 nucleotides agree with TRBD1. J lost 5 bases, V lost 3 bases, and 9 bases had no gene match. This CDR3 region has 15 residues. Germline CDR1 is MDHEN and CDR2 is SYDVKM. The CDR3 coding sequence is TGTGCCAGCAGTTTTCTAGGGGGCAGTGGGTATGGCTACACCTTC. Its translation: CASSFLGGSGYGYTF.

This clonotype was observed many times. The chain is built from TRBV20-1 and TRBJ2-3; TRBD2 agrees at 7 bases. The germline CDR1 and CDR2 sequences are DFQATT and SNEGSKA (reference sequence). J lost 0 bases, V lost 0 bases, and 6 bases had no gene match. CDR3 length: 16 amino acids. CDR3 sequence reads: CSAREYRTRSTDTQYF. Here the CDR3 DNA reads TGCAGTGCTAGAGAGTATCGGACTAGAAGCACAGATACGCAGTATTTT.

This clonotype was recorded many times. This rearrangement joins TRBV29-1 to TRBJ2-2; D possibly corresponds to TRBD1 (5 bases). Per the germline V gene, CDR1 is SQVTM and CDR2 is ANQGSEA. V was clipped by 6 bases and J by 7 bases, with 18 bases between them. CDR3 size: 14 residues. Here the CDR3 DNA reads TGCAGCGTGGGCCAGACAGTGGGGCTCGGGGAGCTGTTTTTT. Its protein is CSVGQTVGLGELFF.

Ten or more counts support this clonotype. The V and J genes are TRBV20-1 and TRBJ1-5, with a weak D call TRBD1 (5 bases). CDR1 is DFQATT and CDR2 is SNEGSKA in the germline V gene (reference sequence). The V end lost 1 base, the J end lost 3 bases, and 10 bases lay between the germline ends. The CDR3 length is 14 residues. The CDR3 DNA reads TGCAGTGCTAGAGGACAGATAGCCAATCAGCCCCAGCATTTT. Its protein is CSARGQIANQPQHF.

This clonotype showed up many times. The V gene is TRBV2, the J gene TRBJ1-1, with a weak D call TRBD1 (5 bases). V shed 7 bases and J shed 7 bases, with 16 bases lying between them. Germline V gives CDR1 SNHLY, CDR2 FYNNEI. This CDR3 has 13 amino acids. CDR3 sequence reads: CASTNRWGVEAFF. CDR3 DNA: TGTGCCAGCACCAATCGTTGGGGGGTTGAAGCTTTCTTT.

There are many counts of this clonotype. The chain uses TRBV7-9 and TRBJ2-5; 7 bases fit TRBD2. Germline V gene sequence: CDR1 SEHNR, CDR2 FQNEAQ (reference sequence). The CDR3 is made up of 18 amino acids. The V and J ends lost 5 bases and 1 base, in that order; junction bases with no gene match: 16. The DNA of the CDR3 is TGTGCCAGCAGCCCCGGCAGAAGCTCGGGGGGACGCCAAGAGACCCAGTACTTC. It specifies CASSPGRSSGGRQETQYF.

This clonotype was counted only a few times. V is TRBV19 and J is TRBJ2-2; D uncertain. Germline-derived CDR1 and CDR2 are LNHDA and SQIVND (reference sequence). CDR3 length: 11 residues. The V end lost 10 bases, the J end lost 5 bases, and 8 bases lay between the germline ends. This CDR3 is CATEVTGELFF. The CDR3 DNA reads TGTGCCACCGAGGTGACCGGGGAGCTGTTTTTT.

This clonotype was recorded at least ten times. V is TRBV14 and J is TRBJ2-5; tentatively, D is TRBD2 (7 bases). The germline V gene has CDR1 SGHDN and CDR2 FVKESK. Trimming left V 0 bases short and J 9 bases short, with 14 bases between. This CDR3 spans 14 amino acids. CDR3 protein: CASSQERGTNAQYF. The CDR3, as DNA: TGTGCCAGCAGCCAAGAAAGGGGGACTAACGCCCAGTACTTC.

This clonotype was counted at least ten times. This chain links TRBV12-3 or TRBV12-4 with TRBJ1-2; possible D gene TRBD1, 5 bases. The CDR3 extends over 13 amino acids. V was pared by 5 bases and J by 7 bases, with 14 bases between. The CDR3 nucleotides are TGTGCCAGCAGTCCGACAGTTTTTGGTGGCTACACCTTC. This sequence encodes CASSPTVFGGYTF.

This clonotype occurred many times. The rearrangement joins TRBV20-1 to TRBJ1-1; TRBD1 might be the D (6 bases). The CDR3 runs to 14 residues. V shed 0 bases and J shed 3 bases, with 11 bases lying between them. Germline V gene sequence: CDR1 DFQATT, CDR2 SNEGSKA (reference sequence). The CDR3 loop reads CSARDVQGHTEAFF. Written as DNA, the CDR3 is TGCAGTGCTAGAGATGTTCAGGGGCACACTGAAGCTTTCTTT.

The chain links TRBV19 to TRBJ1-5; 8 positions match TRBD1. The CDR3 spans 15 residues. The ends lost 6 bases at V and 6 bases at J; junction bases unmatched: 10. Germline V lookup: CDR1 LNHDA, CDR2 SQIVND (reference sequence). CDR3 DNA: TGTGCCAGTAGGGGAGGACAGGGAGAGGGTCAGCCCCAGCATTTT. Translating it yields CASRGGQGEGQPQHF.

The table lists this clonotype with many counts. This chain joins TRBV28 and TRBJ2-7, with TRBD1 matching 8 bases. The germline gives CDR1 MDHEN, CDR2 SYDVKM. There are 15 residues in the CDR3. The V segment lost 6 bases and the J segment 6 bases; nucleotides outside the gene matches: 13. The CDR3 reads CASSTPGTGLAEQYF. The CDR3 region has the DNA TGTGCCAGCAGCACCCCAGGGACAGGCCTAGCCGAGCAGTACTTC.

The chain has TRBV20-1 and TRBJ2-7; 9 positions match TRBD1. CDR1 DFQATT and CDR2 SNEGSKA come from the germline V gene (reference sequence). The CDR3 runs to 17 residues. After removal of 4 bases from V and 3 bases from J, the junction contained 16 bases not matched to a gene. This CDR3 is CSATRLQRQGGYYEQYF. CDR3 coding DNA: TGCAGTGCTACACGACTCCAACGACAGGGGGGCTACTACGAGCAGTACTTC.

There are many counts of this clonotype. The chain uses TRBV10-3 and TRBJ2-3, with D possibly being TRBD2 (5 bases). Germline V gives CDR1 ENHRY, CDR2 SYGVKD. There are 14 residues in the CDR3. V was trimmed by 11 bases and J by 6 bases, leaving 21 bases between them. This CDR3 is CASSLLEGADTQYF. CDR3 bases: TGTGCCTCATCCCTACTAGAGGGCGCGGATACGCAGTATTTT.

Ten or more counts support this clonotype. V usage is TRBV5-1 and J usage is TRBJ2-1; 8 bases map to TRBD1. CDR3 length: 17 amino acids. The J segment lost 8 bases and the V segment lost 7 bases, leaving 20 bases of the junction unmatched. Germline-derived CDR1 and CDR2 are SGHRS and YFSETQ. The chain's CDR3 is CASGPGQVPSSGHEQFF. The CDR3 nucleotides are TGCGCCAGCGGGCCGGGACAGGTACCTAGCTCCGGTCATGAGCAGTTCTTC.

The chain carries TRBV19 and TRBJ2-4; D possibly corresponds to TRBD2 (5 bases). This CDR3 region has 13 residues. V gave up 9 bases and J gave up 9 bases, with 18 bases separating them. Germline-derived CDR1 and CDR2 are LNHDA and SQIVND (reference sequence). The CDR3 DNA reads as TGTGCCAGCGGGGTAACCGGCGGTAGCATTCAGTACTTC. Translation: CASGVTGGSIQYF.

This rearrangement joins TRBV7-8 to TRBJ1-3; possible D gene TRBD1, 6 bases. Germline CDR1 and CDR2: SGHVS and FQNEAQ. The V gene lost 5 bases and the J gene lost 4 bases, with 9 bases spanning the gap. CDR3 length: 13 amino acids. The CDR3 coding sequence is TGTGCCAGCAGCCGGACAGTCGGAAACACCATATATTTT. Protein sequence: CASSRTVGNTIYF.